A single T cell receptor beta chain is shown here with its context. The data originate from a study of cytomegalovirus exposure and HLA in healthy donors. PCR amplification relied on 60 Vbeta primers (plus 13 Jbeta primers). The method was immunoSEQ multiplex PCR; TCRdb's version includes in-frame clones alone and lacks a portion of them. The sample lists around 70,000 clones, around 74% occurring once. Germline V lookup: CDR1 SQVTM, CDR2 ANQGSEA. With V trimmed by 7 bases and J by 4 bases, 3 bases remained unmatched. This CDR3 has 12 amino acids. The receptor comes from a human donor in good health. The specimen was PBMCs. The chain couples TRBV29-1 to TRBJ2-7, with 11 bases aligning to TRBD2. Written as DNA, the CDR3 is TGCAGCGCCGGGACTAGCGGATACGAGCAGTACTTC. The encoded protein is CSAGTSGYEQYF.